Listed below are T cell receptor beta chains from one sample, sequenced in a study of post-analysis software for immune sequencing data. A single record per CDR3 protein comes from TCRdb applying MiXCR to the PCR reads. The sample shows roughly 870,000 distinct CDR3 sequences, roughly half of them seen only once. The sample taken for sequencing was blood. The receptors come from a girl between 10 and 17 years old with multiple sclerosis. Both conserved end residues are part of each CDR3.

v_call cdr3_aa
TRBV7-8 CASRAGRLARGTDTQYF
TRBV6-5 CASSPWKGANQPQHF
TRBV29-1 CSVEAYSTSGSYEQYF
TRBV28 CASSLWAENTEAFF
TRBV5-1 CASSHGRTSYEQYF
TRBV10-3 CAIRAGGLGDQPQHF
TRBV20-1 CSAASGSGGFF
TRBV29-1 CSVESPARDTGELFF
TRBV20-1 CSATGLAGANEQFF
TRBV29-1 CSVATGGLSEQFF
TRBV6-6 CASSPSGTTYEQYF
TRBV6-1 CASEDYEQYF
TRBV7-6 CASSLRGGQDYEQYF
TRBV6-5 CATRTRYNEQFF
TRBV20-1 CSARWLAGTTDTQYF
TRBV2 CASSFPGTVEDTQYF
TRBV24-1 CATSDLVISATNEKLFF
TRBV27 CASSHAPGGNYGYTF
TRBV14 CASSRTGRVEPQHF
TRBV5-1 CASRLGLAGVLQETQYF
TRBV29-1 CSVVGVSMNTEAFF
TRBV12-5 CASGLGLAGGQSYNEQFF
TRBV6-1 CASSERAGLNTEAFF
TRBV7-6 CASSSPARTSGRPSTDTQYF
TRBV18 CASSPEALNYGYTF
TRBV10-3 CAISERGAQQYF
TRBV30 CAWSPSSLGWYEQYF
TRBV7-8 CASSLEYSTDTQYF
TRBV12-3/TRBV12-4 CASSSWRELRETQYF
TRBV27 CASSLSVWKPQHF
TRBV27 CASSPTGTQHYGYTF
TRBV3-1 CASSQRGTSGGASAKNIQYF
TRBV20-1 CSAGGTTDTQYF
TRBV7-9 CASRTTQGVYNEQFF
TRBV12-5 CGTGGRDTQYF
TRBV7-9 CASSLRMGDAKNIQYF
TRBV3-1 CASRPRGGTGAQYF
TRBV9 CASSVGASGMGEQFF
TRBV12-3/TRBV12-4 CASSLKGLAGSSYEQYF
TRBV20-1 CSARRMGEQYF
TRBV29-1 CSVEGAPNTGELFF
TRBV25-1 CASSTLPGQGQETQYF
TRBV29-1 CSVGPGLATTYEQYF
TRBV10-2 CASGSGNYGYTF
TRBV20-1 CSAHSRGGYGYTF
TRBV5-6 CASSSPRGGGQYF
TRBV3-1 CASSPQPGKLGDEQYF
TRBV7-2 CASSSYGHKITDTQYF
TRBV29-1 CSSLDRVGSYNEQFF
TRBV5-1 CASSSGLSNQPQHF
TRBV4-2 CASSQSLSGTSGMETQYF
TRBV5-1 CASSPGRDTSYEQYF
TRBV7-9 CASSPKGNQPQHF
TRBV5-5 CASSRQGEAYEQYF
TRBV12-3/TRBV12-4 CASSSGLATEQYF